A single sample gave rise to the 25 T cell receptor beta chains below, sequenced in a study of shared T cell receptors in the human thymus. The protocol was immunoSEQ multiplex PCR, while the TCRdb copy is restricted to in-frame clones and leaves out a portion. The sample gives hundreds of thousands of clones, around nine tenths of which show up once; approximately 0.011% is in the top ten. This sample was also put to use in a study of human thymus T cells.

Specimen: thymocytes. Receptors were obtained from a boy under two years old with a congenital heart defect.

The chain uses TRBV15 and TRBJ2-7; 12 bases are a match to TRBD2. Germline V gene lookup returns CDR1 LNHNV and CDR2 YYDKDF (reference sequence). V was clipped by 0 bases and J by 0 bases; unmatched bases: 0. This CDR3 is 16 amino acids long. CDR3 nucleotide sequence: TGTGCCACCAGCAGAGAGACTAGCGGGGGCTCCTACGAGCAGTACTTC. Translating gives CATSRETSGGSYEQYF. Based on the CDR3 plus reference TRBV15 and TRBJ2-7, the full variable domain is DAMVIQNPRYQVTQFGKPVTLSCSQTLNHNVMYWYQQKSSQAPKLLFHYYDKDFNNEADTPDNFQSRRPNTSFCFLDIRSPGLGDTAMYLCATSRETSGGSYEQYFGPGTRLTVT.

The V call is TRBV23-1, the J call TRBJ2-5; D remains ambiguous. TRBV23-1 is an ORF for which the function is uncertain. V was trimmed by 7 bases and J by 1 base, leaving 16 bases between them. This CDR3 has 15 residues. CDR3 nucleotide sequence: TGCGCCAGCAACCTCTACGTCGGTTTCCAAGAGACCCAGTACTTC. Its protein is CASNLYVGFQETQYF.

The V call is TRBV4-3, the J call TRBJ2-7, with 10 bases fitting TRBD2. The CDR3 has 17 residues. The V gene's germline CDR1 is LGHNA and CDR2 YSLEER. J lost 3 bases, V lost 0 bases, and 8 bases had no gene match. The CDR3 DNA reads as TGCGCCAGCAGCCAAGATCTCGAGGGACTAGCGATCTACGAGCAGTACTTC. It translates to CASSQDLEGLAIYEQYF.

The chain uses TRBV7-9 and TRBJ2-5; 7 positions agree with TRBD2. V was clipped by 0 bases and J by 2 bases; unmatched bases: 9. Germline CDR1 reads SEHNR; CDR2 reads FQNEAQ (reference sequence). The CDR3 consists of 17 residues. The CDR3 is CASSLASLAVGQETQYF. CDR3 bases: TGTGCCAGCAGCTTAGCCTCGCTAGCGGTGGGGCAAGAGACCCAGTACTTC.

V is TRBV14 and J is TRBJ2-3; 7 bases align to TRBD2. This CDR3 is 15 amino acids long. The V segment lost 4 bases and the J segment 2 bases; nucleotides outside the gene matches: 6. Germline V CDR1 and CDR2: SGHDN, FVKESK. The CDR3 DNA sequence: TGTGCCAGCAGCCTGGCTCTAGCGGACACAGATACGCAGTATTTT. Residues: CASSLALADTDTQYF.

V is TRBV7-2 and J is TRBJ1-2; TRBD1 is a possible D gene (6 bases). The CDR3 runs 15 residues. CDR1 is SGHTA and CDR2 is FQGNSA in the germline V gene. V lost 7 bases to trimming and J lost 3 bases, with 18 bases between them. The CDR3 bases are TGTGCCAGCAAAAAATGGACAGTCCAATACTATGGCTACACCTTC. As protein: CASKKWTVQYYGYTF.

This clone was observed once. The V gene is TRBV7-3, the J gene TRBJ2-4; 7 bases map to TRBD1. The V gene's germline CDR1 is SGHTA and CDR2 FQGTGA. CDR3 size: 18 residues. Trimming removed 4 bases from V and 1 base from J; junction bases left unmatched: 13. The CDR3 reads CASSSIEMGTAAKNIQYF. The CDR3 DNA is TGTGCCAGCAGCTCTATCGAAATGGGGACAGCGGCCAAAAACATTCAGTACTTC.

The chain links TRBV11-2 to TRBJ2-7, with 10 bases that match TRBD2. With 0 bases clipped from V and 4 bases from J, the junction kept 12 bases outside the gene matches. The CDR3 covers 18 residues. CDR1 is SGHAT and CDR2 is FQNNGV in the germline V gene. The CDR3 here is CASSLDRRLAGVLYEQYF. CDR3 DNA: TGTGCCAGCAGCTTAGATCGGAGGCTAGCGGGAGTGTTGTACGAGCAGTACTTC.

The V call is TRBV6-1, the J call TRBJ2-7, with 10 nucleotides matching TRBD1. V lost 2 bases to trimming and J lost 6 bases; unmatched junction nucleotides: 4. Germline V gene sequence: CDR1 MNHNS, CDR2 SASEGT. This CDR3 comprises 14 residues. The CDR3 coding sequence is TGTGCCAGCAGTGAACTTGGGACAGGGGCCGAGCAGTACTTC. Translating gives CASSELGTGAEQYF.

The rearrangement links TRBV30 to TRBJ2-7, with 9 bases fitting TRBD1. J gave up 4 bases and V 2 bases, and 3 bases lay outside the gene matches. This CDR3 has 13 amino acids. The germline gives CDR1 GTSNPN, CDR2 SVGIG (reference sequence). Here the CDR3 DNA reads TGTGCCTGGAGTTCGGGACAGGGTTACGAGCAGTACTTC. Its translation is CAWSSGQGYEQYF.

DNA of the CDR3: TGTGCCAGCAGCAACGTTAATGGGGACAGGGATGGGCCCCAGCATTTT. Protein product: CASSNVNGDRDGPQHF. The chain joins TRBV7-9 to TRBJ1-5; 9 positions match TRBD1. In germline, CDR1 is SEHNR, CDR2 FQNEAQ (reference sequence). V trimming: 5 bases; J trimming: 9 bases; junction bases outside the gene matches: 14. The CDR3 runs to 16 residues.

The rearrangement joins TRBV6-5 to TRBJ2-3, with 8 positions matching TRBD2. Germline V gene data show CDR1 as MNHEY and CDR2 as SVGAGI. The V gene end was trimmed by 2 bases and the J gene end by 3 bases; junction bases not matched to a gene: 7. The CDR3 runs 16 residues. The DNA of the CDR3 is TGTGCCAGCAGTTACGGTATAGCGGGAAAGACAGATACGCAGTATTTT. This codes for CASSYGIAGKTDTQYF.

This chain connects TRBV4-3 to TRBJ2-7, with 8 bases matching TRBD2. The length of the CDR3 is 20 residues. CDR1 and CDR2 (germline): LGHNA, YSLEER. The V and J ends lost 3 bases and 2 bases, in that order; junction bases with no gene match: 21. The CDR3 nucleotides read TGCGCCAGCAGCCAGCCCCATGAGGGCTGCTTGGCGGGGGGCCCCTACGAGCAGTACTTC. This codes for CASSQPHEGCLAGGPYEQYF.

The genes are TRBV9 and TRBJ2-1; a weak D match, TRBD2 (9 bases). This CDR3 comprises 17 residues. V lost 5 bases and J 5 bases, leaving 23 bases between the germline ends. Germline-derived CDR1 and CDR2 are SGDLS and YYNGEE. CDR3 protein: CASSSRGREGLNNEQFF. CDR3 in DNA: TGTGCCAGCAGTTCCAGGGGGCGGGAGGGCCTAAACAATGAGCAGTTCTTC. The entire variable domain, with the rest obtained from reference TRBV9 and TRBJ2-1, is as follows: DSGVTQTPKHLITATGQRVTLRCSPRSGDLSVYWYQQSLDQGLQFLIQYYNGEERAKGNILERFSAQQFPDLHSELNLSSLELGDSALYFCASSSRGREGLNNEQFFGPGTRLTVL.

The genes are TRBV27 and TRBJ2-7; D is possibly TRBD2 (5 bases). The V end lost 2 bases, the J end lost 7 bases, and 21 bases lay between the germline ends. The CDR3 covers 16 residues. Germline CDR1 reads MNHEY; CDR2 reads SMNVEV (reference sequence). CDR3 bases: TGTGCCAGCAGTTTAAGGGCAGGCTTACACTCGGGGGAGCAGTACTTC. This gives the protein CASSLRAGLHSGEQYF.

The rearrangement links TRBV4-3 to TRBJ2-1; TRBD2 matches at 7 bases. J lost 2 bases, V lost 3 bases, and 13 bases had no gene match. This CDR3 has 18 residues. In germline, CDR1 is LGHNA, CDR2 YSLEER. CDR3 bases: TGCGCCAGCAGCCAGGGGGACTATTATGGCGGGACCTACAATGAGCAGTTCTTC. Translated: CASSQGDYYGGTYNEQFF.

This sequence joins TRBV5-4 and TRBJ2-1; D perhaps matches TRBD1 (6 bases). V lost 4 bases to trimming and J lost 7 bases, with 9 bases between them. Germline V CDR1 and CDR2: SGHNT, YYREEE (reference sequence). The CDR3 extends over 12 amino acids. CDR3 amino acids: CASSTTGNEQFF. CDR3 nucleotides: TGTGCCAGCAGCACGACAGGTAATGAGCAGTTCTTC.

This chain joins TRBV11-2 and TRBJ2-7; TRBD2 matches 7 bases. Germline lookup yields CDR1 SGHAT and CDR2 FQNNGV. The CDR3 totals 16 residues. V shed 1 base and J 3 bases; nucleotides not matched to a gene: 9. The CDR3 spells CASSLASGVANYEQYF. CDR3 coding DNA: TGTGCCAGCAGCTTAGCTAGCGGAGTGGCGAACTACGAGCAGTACTTC.

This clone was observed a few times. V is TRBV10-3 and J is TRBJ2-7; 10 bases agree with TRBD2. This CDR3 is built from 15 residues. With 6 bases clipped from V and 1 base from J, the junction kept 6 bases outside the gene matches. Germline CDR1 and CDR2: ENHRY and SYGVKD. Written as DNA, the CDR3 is TGTGCCATCAGCCTGGGGACTAGCGAGTCCTACGAGCAGTACTTC. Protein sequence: CAISLGTSESYEQYF.

For the CDR3, the DNA is TGCGCCAGCAGCCCTCAAGGGAATGGCAGGGTAGGTCCAGATACGCAGTATTTT. This sequence encodes CASSPQGNGRVGPDTQYF. The V call is TRBV4-3, the J call TRBJ2-3; possibly TRBD1 for D (5 bases). This CDR3 has 18 amino acids. The germline CDR1 and CDR2 sequences are LGHNA and YSLEER. The V gene lost 4 bases and the J gene lost 4 bases, with 24 bases spanning the gap.

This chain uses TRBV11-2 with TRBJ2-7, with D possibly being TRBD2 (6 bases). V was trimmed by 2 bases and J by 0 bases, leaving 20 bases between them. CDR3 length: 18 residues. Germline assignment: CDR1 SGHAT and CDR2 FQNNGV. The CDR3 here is CASSLSVWRDQISYEQYF. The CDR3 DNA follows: TGTGCCAGCAGCTTATCTGTCTGGCGGGACCAAATCTCCTACGAGCAGTACTTC.

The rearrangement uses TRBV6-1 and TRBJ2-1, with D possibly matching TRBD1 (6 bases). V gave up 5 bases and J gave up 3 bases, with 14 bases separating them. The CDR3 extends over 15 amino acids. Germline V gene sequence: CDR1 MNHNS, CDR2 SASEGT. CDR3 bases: TGTGCCAGCAGTCCGACAGGTTTCCTCTACAATGAGCAGTTCTTC. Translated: CASSPTGFLYNEQFF.

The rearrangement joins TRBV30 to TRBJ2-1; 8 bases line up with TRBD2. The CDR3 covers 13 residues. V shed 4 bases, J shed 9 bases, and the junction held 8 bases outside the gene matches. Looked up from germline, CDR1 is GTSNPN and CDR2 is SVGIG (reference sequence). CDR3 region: CAWNGLAQGEQFF. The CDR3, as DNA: TGTGCCTGGAATGGACTAGCTCAAGGTGAGCAGTTCTTC.

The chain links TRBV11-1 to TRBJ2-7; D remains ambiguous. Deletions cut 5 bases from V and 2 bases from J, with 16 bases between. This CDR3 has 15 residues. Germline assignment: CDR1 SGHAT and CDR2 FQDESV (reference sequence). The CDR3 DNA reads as TGTGCCAGCAGCCTCCGCCGGCAGGTCCCCTACGAGCAGTACTTC. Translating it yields CASSLRRQVPYEQYF.

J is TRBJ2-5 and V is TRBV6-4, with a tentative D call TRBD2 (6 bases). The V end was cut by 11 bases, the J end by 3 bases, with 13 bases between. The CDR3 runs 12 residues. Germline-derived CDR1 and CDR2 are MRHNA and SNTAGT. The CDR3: CAPPRGKETQYF. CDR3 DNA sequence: TGTGCCCCCCCGCGGGGCAAAGAGACCCAGTACTTC.